This entry lists 16 T cell receptor beta chains sequenced from one sample in a study of blood T cell repertoires in COVID-19. Using immunoSEQ multiplex PCR, the repertoire was profiled, and TCRdb retains in-frame clones only, with some absent. The table records some 130,000 clones, around 80% of them present only once. Material for sequencing was peripheral blood. The source is a man in his sixties who had recovered from COVID-19.

This chain links TRBV28 with TRBJ2-7; D may be TRBD2 (6 bases). The CDR3 runs 14 residues. V was pared by 5 bases and J by 2 bases, with 13 bases between. CDR1 is MDHEN and CDR2 is SYDVKM in the germline V gene. CDR3 sequence reads: CASSTPGTPYEQYF. As DNA, the CDR3 is TGTGCCAGCAGTACTCCAGGGACTCCCTACGAGCAGTACTTC.

The chain joins TRBV5-4 to TRBJ1-4, with 9 nucleotides matching TRBD1. After removal of 0 bases from V and 8 bases from J, the junction contained 8 bases not matched to a gene. From germline, CDR1 is SGHNT and CDR2 YYREEE (reference sequence). The CDR3 extends over 16 amino acids. The CDR3 is CASSLDSGTGQEKLFF. The CDR3 DNA follows: TGTGCCAGCAGCTTGGATTCGGGGACAGGGCAGGAAAAACTGTTTTTT.

V and J are TRBV5-6 and TRBJ1-2; 8 nucleotides match TRBD1. Germline CDR1 SGHDT, CDR2 YYEEEE. The CDR3 has 15 residues. With 4 bases clipped from V and 1 base from J, the junction kept 6 bases outside the gene matches. CDR3 sequence reads: CASSRGQVYNYGYTF. The CDR3 region has the DNA TGTGCCAGCAGCCGGGGACAGGTATATAACTATGGCTACACCTTC.

The chain links TRBV29-1 to TRBJ2-2; 9 bases are shared with TRBD2. Unmatched junction bases numbered 7, after V lost 7 bases and J lost 4 bases. This CDR3 contains 14 residues. Germline V CDR1 and CDR2: SQVTM, ANQGSEA. The CDR3 nucleotides read TGCAGCGCTCAAGCGGGAGGCTTCACCGGGGAGCTGTTTTTT. Residues: CSAQAGGFTGELFF.

This clone has only one observation. For the CDR3, the DNA is TGCGCCAGCAGCCCCTACAGGGTAGACAATGAGCAGTTCTTC. This gives the protein CASSPYRVDNEQFF. The rearrangement links TRBV4-3 to TRBJ2-1, with D possibly being TRBD1 (6 bases). V was pared by 4 bases and J by 5 bases, with 12 bases between. The CDR3 is made up of 14 amino acids. Germline-derived CDR1 and CDR2 are LGHNA and YSLEER.

This sequence joins TRBV2 and TRBJ2-2; 11 bases agree with TRBD1. V was clipped by 4 bases and J by 2 bases; unmatched bases: 12. The CDR3 sequence is 19 residues long. Germline V CDR1 and CDR2: SNHLY, FYNNEI. This CDR3 reads CASSGPGTGGGLNTGELFF. The DNA of the CDR3 is TGTGCCAGCAGTGGGCCCGGGACAGGGGGAGGATTAAACACCGGGGAGCTGTTTTTT.

The V gene is TRBV7-9, the J gene TRBJ2-2; 7 bases fit TRBD2. The CDR3 has 17 amino acids. V shed 0 bases and J 3 bases; nucleotides not matched to a gene: 7. CDR1 SEHNR and CDR2 FQNEAQ come from the germline V gene (reference sequence). Written as DNA, the CDR3 is TGTGCCAGCAGCTTAGCCCACAGCGGGGAGTACACCGGGGAGCTGTTTTTT. Its translation: CASSLAHSGEYTGELFF.

This sequence joins TRBV6-6 and TRBJ2-7; D remains ambiguous. V lost 4 bases and J lost 2, with 12 bases in between. CDR1 is MNHNY and CDR2 is SVGAGI in the germline V gene (reference sequence). The CDR3 totals 14 residues. CDR3 protein: CASSFTKAPYEQYF. The CDR3 DNA reads as TGTGCCAGCAGTTTCACTAAGGCGCCCTACGAGCAGTACTTC.

V usage is TRBV30 and J usage is TRBJ1-6, with 8 bases lining up with TRBD1. CDR3 size: 15 residues. Germline CDR1 is GTSNPN and CDR2 is SVGIG (reference sequence). With 4 bases clipped from V and 8 bases from J, the junction kept 10 bases outside the gene matches. The CDR3 spells CAWKIFGQGDSPLHF. The CDR3 DNA reads as TGTGCCTGGAAAATCTTCGGACAGGGAGATTCACCCCTCCACTTT.

This chain connects TRBV18 to TRBJ1-4; D might be TRBD1 (5 bases). V was clipped by 0 bases and J by 3 bases, with 8 bases between them. Germline assignment: CDR1 KGHSH and CDR2 LQKENI. There are 15 residues in the CDR3. The DNA of the CDR3 is TGTGCCAGCTCACCACCCGGGGGTGCTAATGAAAAACTGTTTTTT. Protein product: CASSPPGGANEKLFF.

The chain uses TRBV5-4 and TRBJ2-2; 7 bases agree with TRBD2. The CDR3 totals 17 residues. Germline CDR1 SGHNT, CDR2 YYREEE (reference sequence). The ends lost 3 bases at V and 4 bases at J; junction bases unmatched: 12. The CDR3 region is CASSSELSGAGTGELFF. CDR3 nucleotide sequence: TGTGCCAGCAGCTCGGAACTCAGCGGGGCGGGCACCGGGGAGCTGTTTTTT.

This chain joins TRBV6-5 and TRBJ2-7; TRBD1 matches at 11 bases. The V gene's germline CDR1 is MNHEY and CDR2 SVGAGI. V was pared by 4 bases and J by 4 bases, with 3 bases of the junction left unmatched. This CDR3 is 14 amino acids long. This chain's CDR3 is CASSWTGGGYEQYF. In DNA form, the CDR3 reads TGTGCCAGCAGTTGGACAGGGGGCGGGTACGAGCAGTACTTC.

The gene calls are TRBV7-2 and TRBJ2-5; perhaps TRBD2 as D (5 bases). Germline V gene lookup returns CDR1 SGHTA and CDR2 FQGNSA. This CDR3 has 13 amino acids. V dropped 5 bases and J dropped 8 bases, with 15 bases sitting between them. CDR3 DNA sequence: TGTGCCAGCAGCGCGTCCCCAACGGGAACCCAGTACTTC. This gives the protein CASSASPTGTQYF. The complete variable domain, with remaining parts taken from reference TRBV7-2 and TRBJ2-5, reads GAGVSQSPSNKVTEKGKDVELRCDPISGHTALYWYRQSLGQGLEFLIYFQGNSAPDKSGLPSDRFSAERTGGSVSTLTIQRTQQEDSAVYLCASSASPTGTQYFGPGTRLLVL.

V gene TRBV7-2 combines with J gene TRBJ1-5; D not certain. The CDR3 consists of 15 residues. Per germline, CDR1 SGHTA and CDR2 FQGNSA. V shed 1 base and J shed 3 bases, with 10 bases lying between them. The CDR3 region is CASSLVGQNNQPQHF. CDR3 coding DNA: TGTGCCAGCAGCTTAGTGGGCCAGAACAATCAGCCCCAGCATTTT.

The rearrangement links TRBV6-5 to TRBJ2-7; no reliable D call. Trimming shortened V by 6 bases and J by 0 bases, and 9 bases separated the two germline ends. Germline V gene lookup returns CDR1 MNHEY and CDR2 SVGAGI. This CDR3 region has 13 residues. CDR3 DNA sequence: TGTGCCAGCAGCACCCCAGGCTCCTACGAGCAGTACTTC. Amino acid sequence: CASSTPGSYEQYF.

V gene TRBV27 combines with J gene TRBJ1-2; no clear D gene. V shed 4 bases and J shed 2 bases, with 8 bases lying between them. Germline assignment: CDR1 MNHEY and CDR2 SMNVEV (reference sequence). The CDR3 is 13 residues long. The CDR3 loop is CASSSPGNYGYTF. Here the CDR3 DNA reads TGTGCCAGCAGTTCTCCCGGGAACTATGGCTACACCTTC.